The 30 T cell receptor beta chains in this list originate from one sample, sequenced in a study of regulatory T cells in long-lasting Graves disease. Time point: newly diagnosed GD, antithyroid drugs for less than 3 months. The TCR library was prepared using RNA isolated from PBMCs. Researchers made TCR beta libraries by using iRepertoire HTBI primers and running Arm-PCR on CDR3 regions. Each CDR3 protein gets one entry after TCRdb re-called the multiplex PCR reads with MiXCR. Of hundreds of thousands of distinct CDR3 sequences in the sample, approximately 13% were seen once. These records were also assigned to another study, of T cells in Graves' hyperthyroidism and ophthalmopathy.

The source was peripheral blood mononuclear cells (PBMCs), collected at new diagnosis, from a patient treated with antithyroid drugs. These TCRs come from a young man with Graves disease.

V and J are TRBV6-1 and TRBJ1-3; D not certain. Germline CDR1 and CDR2: MNHNS and SASEGT. Between the trimmed V and J ends, which lost 5 bases and 0 bases, there was a span of 14 bases. There are 16 residues in the CDR3. The CDR3 reads CASSTRFESSGNTIYF. DNA for the CDR3: TGTGCCAGCAGTACGAGATTTGAGAGCTCTGGAAACACCATATATTTT.

This clonotype was recorded at least ten times. V gene TRBV24-1 combines with J gene TRBJ2-1; 14 bases are shared with TRBD2. From germline, CDR1 is KGHDR and CDR2 SFDVKD. This CDR3 region has 13 residues. J lost 8 bases, V lost 8 bases, and 1 base had no gene match. The CDR3 DNA follows: TGTGCCACCACGGGACTAGCGGGAGATGAGCAGTTCTTC. This codes for CATTGLAGDEQFF.

This clonotype has ten or more counts. The chain recombines TRBV2 with TRBJ2-5, with a weak D call TRBD1 (6 bases). The ends were cut back, 1 base at V and 7 bases at J, with 10 bases in the middle. The CDR3 is 13 amino acids. Germline CDR1 and CDR2: SNHLY and FYNNEI. The CDR3 coding sequence is TGTGCCAGCAGTGAAGGCCGAGGGGGGACCCAGTACTTC. This codes for CASSEGRGGTQYF. Full variable domain (outside the CDR3, taken from reference TRBV2 and TRBJ2-5): EPEVTQTPSHQVTQMGQEVILRCVPISNHLYFYWYRQILGQKVEFLVSFYNNEISEKSEIFDDQFSVERPDGSNFTLKIRSTKLEDSAMYFCASSEGRGGTQYFGPGTRLLVL.

This clonotype was picked up many times. This chain uses TRBV20-1 with TRBJ2-1, with D unclear. This CDR3 has 14 residues. Looked up from germline, CDR1 is DFQATT and CDR2 is SNEGSKA (reference sequence). V was cut by 1 base and J by 5 bases, with 12 bases left in between. This chain's CDR3 is CSARGLDGNNEQFF. CDR3 DNA: TGCAGTGCTAGAGGGCTCGATGGGAACAATGAGCAGTTCTTC.

This clonotype was recorded at least ten times. The J gene is TRBJ2-7, the V gene TRBV20-1; 7 bases are a match to TRBD1. The germline V gene encodes CDR1 DFQATT and CDR2 SNEGSKA (reference sequence). The V gene end was trimmed by 7 bases and the J gene end by 3 bases; junction bases not matched to a gene: 9. CDR3 length: 13 amino acids. In DNA form, the CDR3 reads TGCAGTGTAAACTCCAGGACAGGCTACGAGCAGTACTTC. It codes for CSVNSRTGYEQYF.

Notes on this clonotype: A clone one base away is much larger, so this may be a read error. The genes are TRBV5-1 and TRBJ2-2; TRBD1 aligns across 7 bases. CDR1 is SGHRS, CDR2 YFSETQ, per germline. Trimming took 3 bases from V and 5 from J; bases not matched to a gene: 4. This CDR3 contains 14 residues. In DNA form, the CDR3 reads TGCGCCAGCAGCTGCGACAGGGCGACCGGGGAGCTGTTTTTT. Its translation: CASSCDRATGELFF. The full variable domain, rest sourced from reference TRBV5-1 and TRBJ2-2, is KAGVTQTPRYLIKTRGQQVTLSCSPISGHRSVSWYQQTPGQGLQFLFEYFSETQRNKGNFPGRFSGRQFSNSRSEMNVSTLELGDSALYLCASSCDRATGELFFGEGSRLTVL.

The table lists this clonotype with many counts. This CDR3 is CASSQAGTEETQYF. As DNA, the CDR3 is TGTGCCAGCAGCCAAGCTGGGACAGAAGAGACCCAGTACTTC. The chain joins TRBV3-1 to TRBJ2-5; 7 positions agree with TRBD1. This CDR3 spans 14 amino acids. Germline V lookup: CDR1 LGHDT, CDR2 YNNKEL (reference sequence). V lost 1 base, J lost 3 bases, and 2 bases stayed unmatched.

With regard to this clonotype: This sequence may be a read error, since a much larger clone differs from it by one base. The chain recombines TRBV2 with TRBJ2-7; D tentatively fits TRBD1 or TRBD2 (6 bases each). Germline CDR1 reads SNHLY; CDR2 reads FYNNEI. This CDR3 spans 13 amino acids. Trimming pared 6 bases from V and 7 bases from J, leaving 16 bases between. The CDR3 nucleotides are TGTGCCAGCAGCGGTGGGGGGCGGGATGAGCAGTACTTC. It encodes CASSGGGRDEQYF.

The J gene is TRBJ2-2, the V gene TRBV9; the match to TRBD1 covers 10 bases. The length of the CDR3 is 16 residues. V lost 3 bases, J lost 5 bases, and 7 bases stayed unmatched. Germline CDR1 SGDLS, CDR2 YYNGEE. The CDR3 loop is CASSGPGQGITGELFF. CDR3 DNA sequence: TGTGCCAGCAGCGGACCGGGACAGGGGATAACCGGGGAGCTGTTTTTT.

This clonotype was counted between two and nine times. This chain joins TRBV29-1 and TRBJ1-5; 10 bases fit TRBD1. This CDR3 has 15 amino acids. Germline assignment: CDR1 SQVTM and CDR2 ANQGSEA. After removal of 4 bases from V and 2 bases from J, the junction contained 5 bases not matched to a gene. CDR3 coding DNA: TGCAGCGTTGGGACAGGGGGATCGGGCAATCAGCCCCAGCATTTT. It specifies CSVGTGGSGNQPQHF.

This clonotype has just a few counts. Written as DNA, the CDR3 is TGTGCCAGCAGCTTCCGCTCTGGAGGAAACACCATATATTTT. Its translation is CASSFRSGGNTIYF. The V call is TRBV7-9, the J call TRBJ1-3, with D hard to call. The CDR3 covers 14 residues. Germline loops: CDR1 SEHNR, CDR2 FQNEAQ (reference sequence). V lost 3 bases and J lost 4, with 10 bases in between. Looking up the rest from reference TRBV7-9 and TRBJ1-3 gives the full variable domain: DTGVSQNPRHKITKRGQNVTFRCDPISEHNRLYWYRQTLGQGPEFLTYFQNEAQLEKSRLLSDRFSAERPKGSFSTLEIQRTEQGDSAMYLCASSFRSGGNTIYFGEGSWLTVV.

The chain carries TRBV3-1 and TRBJ2-7; tentative D call: TRBD2 (6 bases). Per the germline V gene, CDR1 is LGHDT and CDR2 is YNNKEL (reference sequence). CDR3 length: 16 residues. The germline V and J ends were trimmed by 4 bases and 2 bases, with 18 bases remaining between them. DNA for the CDR3: TGTGCCAGCAGCCCAATGGGCGGGGCCTTTACCTACGAGCAGTACTTC. Translating gives CASSPMGGAFTYEQYF.

This clonotype was counted a few times. V usage is TRBV24-1 and J usage is TRBJ2-3; 7 bases align to TRBD2. The ends lost 0 bases at V and 11 bases at J; junction bases unmatched: 13. The CDR3 consists of 16 residues. The germline V gene encodes CDR1 KGHDR and CDR2 SFDVKD. Here the CDR3 reads CATSDLPSSGHLLQYF. CDR3 nucleotides: TGTGCCACCAGTGATTTGCCTTCTAGCGGACATTTGTTGCAGTATTTT.

Ten or more counts support this clonotype. The gene calls are TRBV7-2 and TRBJ2-7; D is unclear. This CDR3 has 15 amino acids. Germline loops: CDR1 SGHTA, CDR2 FQGNSA. Trimming left V 4 bases short and J 0 bases short, with 13 bases between. The chain's CDR3 is CASSSATGFSYEQYF. CDR3 sequence (DNA): TGTGCCAGCAGCTCTGCTACTGGATTCTCCTACGAGCAGTACTTC.

This clonotype occurred a few times. This chain connects TRBV29-1 to TRBJ1-2; 9 bases line up with TRBD1. V was clipped by 6 bases and J by 4 bases; unmatched bases: 9. The germline V gene encodes CDR1 SQVTM and CDR2 ANQGSEA. This CDR3 has 14 amino acids. The DNA for the CDR3 is TGCAGCGTGGCCCGGGACAGGGTGATCTATGGCTACACCTTC. This translates into CSVARDRVIYGYTF.

This clonotype has at least ten counts. The chain employs TRBV12-3 or TRBV12-4 and TRBJ1-2; D is uncertain. This CDR3 spans 13 amino acids. V was clipped by 7 bases and J by 4 bases, with 13 bases between them. The CDR3 loop is CASTGPNSYGYTF. The CDR3 bases are TGTGCCAGCACCGGACCAAATAGCTATGGCTACACCTTC.

This clonotype was seen repeatedly, ten times or more. The rearrangement uses TRBV28 and TRBJ2-3, with TRBD1 matching over 8 bases. V trimming: 7 bases; J trimming: 3 bases; junction bases outside the gene matches: 18. CDR3 size: 18 residues. The germline V gene has CDR1 MDHEN and CDR2 SYDVKM. The DNA of the CDR3 is TGTGCCAGCATTCCGTATCCTCAGGGGGCTGGGGGAACAGATACGCAGTATTTT. Encoded protein: CASIPYPQGAGGTDTQYF.

In the case of this clonotype: This likely came from a read error, as a far larger clone is one base away. J is TRBJ2-3 and V is TRBV11-3; D is unclear. Germline V gene data show CDR1 as SGHNT and CDR2 as YENEEA. The CDR3 sequence is 13 residues long. In nucleotides, the CDR3 is TGTGTCAGCAGCTCCAACTGGCTAGATACGCAGTATTTT. Translating gives CVSSSNWLDTQYF.

This clonotype was observed many times. The chain combines TRBV11-1 with TRBJ2-7, with 8 bases lining up with TRBD2. Germline V gene data show CDR1 as SGHAT and CDR2 as FQDESV (reference sequence). The junction had 8 bases not matched to a gene; V was cut back by 5 bases and J by 2 bases. CDR3 length: 15 amino acids. The CDR3 region has the DNA TGTGCCAGCAGCACCTTAGCGGGATGGGCCTACGAGCAGTACTTC. It specifies CASSTLAGWAYEQYF.

This clonotype was observed many times. The chain recombines TRBV20-1 with TRBJ2-1; TRBD2 aligns across 8 bases. Trimming took 0 bases from V and 7 from J; bases not matched to a gene: 8. The CDR3 sequence is 15 residues long. Germline-derived CDR1 and CDR2 are DFQATT and SNEGSKA (reference sequence). CDR3 region: CSARDRSGSRNEQFF. The CDR3 nucleotides are TGCAGTGCTAGAGATAGAAGCGGGAGTAGGAATGAGCAGTTCTTC.

This chain uses TRBV12-3 or TRBV12-4 with TRBJ1-5; TRBD1 aligns across 9 bases. V gave up 1 base and J gave up 1 base; unmatched junction bases: 8. The CDR3 totals 18 residues. CDR3 sequence: CASSLGDRVSGSNQPQHF. The CDR3 DNA sequence: TGTGCCAGCAGTTTAGGGGACAGGGTGAGTGGGAGCAATCAGCCCCAGCATTTT.

This clonotype has ten or more counts. V is TRBV2 and J is TRBJ1-4; 8 bases align to TRBD1. The CDR3 runs to 14 residues. V shed 4 bases, J shed 8 bases, and the junction held 6 bases outside the gene matches. CDR1 and CDR2 (germline): SNHLY, FYNNEI. CDR3 sequence (DNA): TGTGCCAGCAGTGTCCTACAGGGGGGAGAAAAACTGTTTTTT. It codes for CASSVLQGGEKLFF.

V and J are TRBV2 and TRBJ1-1; D remains unclear. Deletions cut 5 bases from V and 0 bases from J, with 10 bases between. Germline V gene data show CDR1 as SNHLY and CDR2 as FYNNEI. This CDR3 contains 14 residues. As DNA, the CDR3 is TGTGCCAGCAGTAGACTTCAACTGAACACTGAAGCTTTCTTT. Protein product: CASSRLQLNTEAFF.

This clonotype was detected a few times. The rearrangement uses TRBV27 and TRBJ2-1, with 10 nucleotides matching TRBD2. This CDR3 has 15 amino acids. V lost 7 bases to trimming and J lost 7 bases; unmatched junction nucleotides: 10. Germline CDR1 MNHEY, CDR2 SMNVEV (reference sequence). The CDR3 reads CASTPWTSGGNEQFF. CDR3 nucleotides: TGTGCCAGCACCCCCTGGACTAGCGGAGGAAATGAGCAGTTCTTC.

This clonotype appeared many times. This chain links TRBV27 with TRBJ2-5, with D hard to call. V gave up 0 bases and J gave up 11 bases, with 16 bases separating them. Germline V lookup: CDR1 MNHEY, CDR2 SMNVEV (reference sequence). The CDR3 totals 14 residues. CDR3 bases: TGTGCCAGCAGTTTATCTTCCAATACGAGAGTTCAGTACTTC. It encodes CASSLSSNTRVQYF.

This clonotype appeared once. The likely explanation is a read error, given a far larger clone one base away. The chain uses TRBV12-3 or TRBV12-4 and TRBJ2-7, with D uncertain. The CDR3 consists of 16 residues. V dropped 3 bases and J dropped 7 bases, with 22 bases sitting between them. DNA for the CDR3: TGTGCCAGCAGTTTTGTCCTCGGACGAGTGAACAATGAGCAGTACTTC. This gives the protein CASSFVLGRVNNEQYF.

In the case of this clonotype: A much more abundant neighbour one base away suggests this may be a read error. This sequence joins TRBV11-3 and TRBJ2-5; weak D call: TRBD2 (6 bases). With 5 bases removed from V and 5 bases from J, the gap between germline ends came to 12 bases. The CDR3 extends over 13 amino acids. CDR1 and CDR2 from the germline V gene are SGHNT and YENEEA. The DNA for the CDR3 is TGTGCCAGCAGCCTACGACTAGATGAGACCCAGTACTTC. Protein sequence: CASSLRLDETQYF.

The rearrangement uses TRBV5-1 and TRBJ2-3; possibly TRBD2 for D (6 bases). The CDR3 is 13 amino acids. CDR1 and CDR2 from the germline V gene are SGHRS and YFSETQ. V was cut by 6 bases and J by 4 bases, with 12 bases left in between. CDR3 sequence reads: CASTLGSPDTQYF. The DNA of the CDR3 is TGCGCCAGCACCCTCGGGAGTCCAGATACGCAGTATTTT.

The chain combines TRBV9 with TRBJ2-1, with unresolved D. V dropped 7 bases and J dropped 14 bases, with 10 bases sitting between them. CDR1 and CDR2 from the germline V gene are SGDLS and YYNGEE. This CDR3 is built from 9 residues. The CDR3 reads CASGPYKFF. The DNA of the CDR3 is TGTGCCAGCGGCCCGTATAAGTTCTTC.

This clonotype occurred a few times. This chain uses TRBV7-3 with TRBJ2-2; D might be TRBD1 (6 bases). This CDR3 is built from 14 residues. Trimming cost V 7 bases and J 1 base, with 10 bases left between them. Germline assignment: CDR1 SGHTA and CDR2 FQGTGA. For the CDR3, the DNA is TGTGCCAGCACCTTGGGACAGAACACCGGGGAGCTGTTTTTT. This gives the protein CASTLGQNTGELFF.